This TCR beta chain was recovered during a study of blood T cell repertoires in COVID-19. Residents of 20 to 25 US areas, aged roughly 18 to 89 years, made up the participants. Self-reported history from a screening survey and questionnaire set each donor's cohort. Generated by immunoSEQ multiplex PCR, the TCRdb table keeps only in-frame clones and is missing some. There are approximately 490,000 clones in the sample; approximately 86% occur only once, and 6.5% to 9.5% lies in the top ten. The TCR sequence derives from a woman in her fifties or sixties who had recovered from COVID-19. The sequencing input was PBMCs or T cells enriched from blood (not recorded which).

CDR3 nucleotides: TGTGCCAGCAGCTTAATCCGACTAGCGGGGGAAATTCAGTACTTC. Its translation is CASSLIRLAGEIQYF. The chain links TRBV11-2 to TRBJ2-4; 12 bases fit TRBD2. V trimming: 2 bases; J trimming: 10 bases; junction bases outside the gene matches: 6. The CDR3 has 15 amino acids. Germline lookup yields CDR1 SGHAT and CDR2 FQNNGV.